The sequence of this T cell receptor (beta chain) was determined in a study of OX40 agonist ivuxolimab in advanced cancers. Study-level background: Ivuxolimab, which patients received intravenously every 2 weeks, was dosed at 0.01 to 10 mg/kg.

Here immunoSEQ multiplex PCR was the method, and the copy in TCRdb shows in-frame clones only, minus some. The sample yields more than 20,000 clones, 70% to 85% seen once. Sampled blood was obtained at baseline, cycle 4 day 1, and cycle 7 day 1. Of note for this clone: Antigen unknown.

General study results and limits: Antigen specificity of clonally expanded peripheral T cells was not established.

The CDR3 extends over 16 amino acids. With 5 bases removed from V and 5 bases from J, the gap between germline ends came to 18 bases. CDR1 is SGHTA, CDR2 FQGNSA, per germline. The origin of this receptor is an adult with an advanced solid tumor such as melanoma, head and neck, liver or kidney cancer. The chain employs TRBV7-2 and TRBJ2-2, with D perhaps matching TRBD2 (5 bases). The sample consisted of CD4+ or CD8+ T cells sorted from blood, taken in a trial of the OX40 agonist ivuxolimab. CDR3 protein: CASSSLQKRETGELFF. The CDR3 DNA reads as TGTGCCAGCAGCAGCTTGCAGAAGAGGGAAACCGGGGAGCTGTTTTTT.